These 9 T cell receptor beta chains share one sample of origin, sequenced in a study of T cell repertoires in cytomegalovirus infection. TCRdb analysed the reads with MiXCR anew, one entry per CDR3 protein. The top ten hold about an eighth of the sample, which has about 920,000 distinct CDR3 sequences, approximately 30% seen once. These receptors lack a known antigen. The specimen comprised cultured CD8+ T cells from PBMCs, sampled from culture after CMV antigen stimulation. All receptors come from a human donor in good health (CMV status not recorded). Some clones in this sample may be carry-over from other donors' samples.

This clonotype has just a few counts. The rearrangement links TRBV23-1 to TRBJ2-2; D remains unclear. TRBV23-1 has ORF status, its function being uncertain. The V gene lost 0 bases and the J gene lost 5 bases, with 7 bases spanning the gap. The CDR3 is 14 residues long. CDR3 sequence: CASSQSEFTGELFF. The CDR3 DNA reads TGCGCCAGCAGTCAATCGGAGTTTACCGGGGAGCTGTTTTTT.

This chain joins TRBV19 and TRBJ2-1; D ambiguous. Trimming removed 3 bases from V and 0 bases from J, with 9 bases in between. The germline gives CDR1 LNHDA, CDR2 SQIVND (reference sequence). This CDR3 spans 15 amino acids. CDR3 protein: CASSIPLSSYNEQFF. CDR3 coding DNA: TGTGCCAGTAGTATCCCCCTTAGCTCCTACAATGAGCAGTTCTTC.

The chain recombines TRBV12-3 or TRBV12-4 with TRBJ1-2; 7 bases agree with TRBD1. V shed 5 bases, J shed 4 bases, and the junction held 10 bases outside the gene matches. The CDR3 length is 15 residues. Written as DNA, the CDR3 is TGTGCCAGCAGTCCTACCCGACAGGGAATCTATGGCTACACCTTC. Protein: CASSPTRQGIYGYTF.

The V gene is TRBV11-2, the J gene TRBJ1-2; D is perhaps TRBD1 (5 bases). V gave up 3 bases and J gave up 1 base, with 12 bases separating them. This CDR3 is built from 15 residues. From germline, CDR1 is SGHAT and CDR2 FQNNGV. The chain's CDR3 is CASSFFSGVNYGYTF. CDR3 DNA: TGTGCCAGCAGCTTTTTCTCGGGGGTTAACTATGGCTACACCTTC.

The rearrangement links TRBV5-1 to TRBJ2-6; D uncertain. CDR1 and CDR2 from the germline V gene are SGHRS and YFSETQ. The ends were cut back, 2 bases at V and 2 bases at J, with 11 bases in the middle. The CDR3 extends over 16 amino acids. The CDR3 is CASSFFESAGANVLTF. CDR3 in DNA: TGCGCCAGCAGCTTTTTTGAGTCAGCTGGGGCCAACGTCCTGACTTTC.

This chain joins TRBV27 and TRBJ2-5, with D possibly being TRBD1 (6 bases). The CDR3 extends over 13 amino acids. V lost 5 bases and J lost 2, with 9 bases in between. Germline CDR1 is MNHEY and CDR2 is SMNVEV (reference sequence). CDR3: CASSEGEQETQYF. CDR3 DNA: TGTGCCAGCAGTGAGGGGGAACAAGAGACCCAGTACTTC.

As for this clonotype: One base away lies a much larger clone, so this may be a sequencing read error. This chain links TRBV7-8 with TRBJ2-3; 14 nucleotides align to TRBD2. The trim removed 4 bases at V and 7 bases at J, leaving 7 bases unmatched. The CDR3 contains 16 residues. Germline CDR1 is SGHVS and CDR2 is FQNEAQ. The chain's CDR3 is CASSSRLAGGQNTQYF. The CDR3 coding sequence is TGTGCCAGCAGCTCCCGACTAGCGGGGGGGCAAAATACGCAGTATTTT.

This chain links TRBV6-2 or TRBV6-3 with TRBJ1-1; D ambiguous. This CDR3 has 11 residues. Germline lookup yields CDR1 MNHEY and CDR2 SVGEGT. V lost 5 bases and J lost 10, with 11 bases in between. DNA for the CDR3: TGTGCCAGCAGTCCCCGGCAAGGAGCTTTCTTT. This sequence encodes CASSPRQGAFF.

In its sample, this clonotype was seen many times. The J gene is TRBJ2-1, the V gene TRBV7-2; 8 bases are a match to TRBD2. Germline V gene data show CDR1 as SGHTA and CDR2 as FQGNSA. This CDR3 contains 17 residues. The ends lost 2 bases at V and 2 bases at J; junction bases unmatched: 8. The CDR3 sequence: CASSLFSAGATYNEQFF. The CDR3 region has the DNA TGTGCCAGCAGCTTATTCTCAGCGGGGGCCACCTACAATGAGCAGTTCTTC.